Listed below are T cell receptor beta chains from one sample, sequenced in a study of shared clonotypes between healthy human individuals. Repertoires were generated with immunoSEQ multiplex PCR, while TCRdb's copy carries only in-frame clones and drops some. The sample includes some 1,100,000 clones, around 82% of them seen just once. Sequences were obtained from memory CD4+ T cells from PBMCs. These receptors all stem from a man aged 18 to 29 in good health. Some clones in this sample may be carry-over from other donors' samples. The CDR3 runs from the conserved cysteine through the conserved F or W. Fields, in order: J gene, V gene, D gene, clone size, CDR3 protein, CDR3 DNA. D genes are given only for firm matches. Only some rows state a clone size, as once, few, many or a class for expanded clones.

TRBJ2-2 TRBV19 . . CASSHRPGELFF TGTGCCAGTAGCCACCGCCCCGGGGAGCTGTTTTTT
TRBJ1-1 TRBV27 . . CASSPRGGRTEAFF TGTGCCAGCAGCCCACGAGGGGGAAGAACTGAAGCTTTCTTT
TRBJ1-1 TRBV5-1 . . CASHTTGLLNTEAFF TGCGCCAGCCATACTACAGGGCTTCTGAACACTGAAGCTTTCTTT
TRBJ2-7 TRBV9 . . CASSSRSENLGEQYF TGTGCCAGCAGCTCAAGATCAGAGAATTTGGGCGAGCAGTACTTC
TRBJ1-2 TRBV14 . . CASSGGQNYGYTF TGTGCCAGCAGCGGGGGGCAGAACTATGGCTACACCTTC
TRBJ2-1 TRBV2 TRBD2 . CASSHPVTRTSGRSNEQFF TGTGCCAGCAGTCACCCTGTAACCCGCACTAGCGGGAGGTCGAATGAGCAGTTCTTC
TRBJ2-2 TRBV7-3 TRBD2 . CASTPVAGGGELFF TGTGCCAGCACCCCTGTCGCGGGGGGCGGGGAGCTGTTTTTT
TRBJ2-7 TRBV18 . . CASSPGPLSYEQYF TGTGCCAGCTCACCAGGACCGCTCTCCTACGAGCAGTACTTC
TRBJ2-3 TRBV2 . . CASGQQGTDTQYF TGTGCCAGCGGGCAGCAGGGCACAGATACGCAGTATTTT
TRBJ2-2 TRBV4-1 . . CASSPGLWSPGGELFF TGCGCCAGCAGCCCAGGTCTATGGAGTCCCGGCGGGGAGCTGTTTTTT
TRBJ1-1 TRBV7-8 TRBD1 . CASSRDSPGEAFF TGTGCCAGCAGCCGGGACAGCCCCGGAGAAGCTTTCTTT
TRBJ1-2 TRBV6-5 . . CASSYGRVNGYTF TGTGCCAGCAGTTACGGGAGGGTCAATGGCTACACCTTC
TRBJ2-1 TRBV25-1 TRBD2 . CASSEELAGRYEQFF TGTGCCAGCAGTGAAGAACTAGCGGGGAGATATGAGCAGTTCTTC
TRBJ2-6 TRBV7-2 . . CASSVRVASSGANVLTF TGTGCCAGCAGCGTCAGGGTGGCTTCCTCTGGGGCCAACGTCCTGACTTTC
TRBJ2-1 TRBV19 TRBD2 . CASSIGTSGYLYNEQFF TGTGCCAGTAGTATTGGGACTAGCGGATACCTCTACAATGAGCAGTTCTTC
TRBJ1-4 TRBV2 . . CASSEHLGQEKLFF TGTGCCAGCAGTGAACACTTAGGGCAGGAAAAACTGTTTTTT
TRBJ2-1 TRBV11-2 . few CASSPRAGSSYNEQFF TGTGCCAGCAGCCCGCGAGCGGGTAGCTCCTACAATGAGCAGTTCTTC
TRBJ2-1 TRBV7-2 TRBD2 . CASSSLPRTSKGNEQFF TGTGCCAGCAGTTCACTCCCCAGGACTAGCAAGGGGAATGAGCAGTTCTTC
TRBJ1-2 TRBV4-1 . . CASSQAGYGYTF TGCGCCAGCAGCCAGGCGGGCTATGGCTACACCTTC
TRBJ2-2 TRBV28 . . CASSFTFGQGLSTGELFF TGTGCCAGCAGTTTTACTTTTGGCCAGGGGTTAAGCACCGGGGAGCTGTTTTTT
TRBJ1-1 TRBV11-1 TRBD1 few CASSSQGAVNTEAFF TGTGCCAGCAGCTCCCAGGGGGCCGTAAACACTGAAGCTTTCTTT
TRBJ1-2 TRBV29-1 . once CSVGDRVSAGYTF TGCAGCGTTGGGGATCGGGTCTCGGCTGGCTACACCTTC
TRBJ2-3 TRBV20-1 . . CSALNTDTQYF TGCAGTGCCCTTAACACAGATACGCAGTATTTT
TRBJ2-1 TRBV7-3 . . CASSPSGNRYNEQFF TGTGCCAGCAGCCCCTCGGGGAACCGCTACAATGAGCAGTTCTTC